The 19 T cell receptor beta chains given below trace back to one sample, sequenced in a study of graft-versus-host responses after intestinal transplantation. The assay was immunoSEQ multiplex PCR, and TCRdb's table has in-frame clones only and misses some. The table includes 50,000 to 55,000 clones, around 92% detected once. These receptors have no identified antigens. Source: unstimulated CD4+ T cells sorted from spleen or lymph node cells, taken before transplant. Receptors were obtained from a human donor who was the organ donor for an intestinal transplant.

The rearrangement links TRBV5-4 to TRBJ2-7, with 9 nucleotides matching TRBD1. This CDR3 region has 13 residues. CDR1 SGHNT and CDR2 YYREEE come from the germline V gene (reference sequence). Trimming at V came to 6 bases and at J to 3 bases, leaving 4 bases not matched to a gene. DNA for the CDR3: TGTGCCAGCACCGGGACAGGGAGCTACGAGCAGTACTTC. Its protein product is CASTGTGSYEQYF.

The chain couples TRBV30 to TRBJ2-5; D might be TRBD1 (6 bases). The V end was cut by 0 bases, the J end by 5 bases, with 10 bases between. The CDR3 is made up of 13 amino acids. Looked up from germline, CDR1 is GTSNPN and CDR2 is SVGIG (reference sequence). CDR3 amino acids: CAWSVQGPETQYF. CDR3 nucleotides: TGTGCCTGGAGTGTACAGGGTCCTGAGACCCAGTACTTC.

Note on this clone: At the DNA level, this CDR3 is encoded by other sequences in the same sample as well. The chain combines TRBV7-9 with TRBJ1-2, with a possible D match to TRBD1 (6 bases). Per germline, CDR1 SEHNR and CDR2 FQNEAQ (reference sequence). Trimming left V 7 bases short and J 2 bases short, with 11 bases between. The CDR3 runs to 13 residues. As DNA, the CDR3 is TGTGCCAGCACTGAAACAGGGAACTATGGCTACACCTTC. Protein: CASTETGNYGYTF.

The chain carries TRBV29-1 and TRBJ2-5, with 8 bases matching TRBD1. There are 14 residues in the CDR3. Germline CDR1 SQVTM, CDR2 ANQGSEA. The junction had 12 bases not matched to a gene; V was cut back by 7 bases and J by 5 bases. The CDR3 protein is CSATGTGGRETQYF. The CDR3 bases are TGCAGCGCAACCGGGACAGGAGGACGTGAGACCCAGTACTTC. Combining the CDR3 with reference TRBV29-1 and TRBJ2-5 gives the whole variable domain SAVISQKPSRDICQRGTSLTIQCQVDSQVTMMFWYRQQPGQSLTLIATANQGSEATYESGFVIDKFPISRPNLTFSTLTVSNMSPEDSSIYLCSATGTGGRETQYFGPGTRLLVL.

The rearrangement links TRBV28 to TRBJ1-2; tentative D call: TRBD1 (6 bases). The germline gives CDR1 MDHEN, CDR2 SYDVKM. CDR3 length: 15 residues. V was trimmed by 5 bases and J by 7 bases, leaving 20 bases between them. The CDR3 DNA reads as TGTGCCAGCAGTGCCCCGGGGACATTCCCCTCTGGCTACACCTTC. It translates to CASSAPGTFPSGYTF.

The chain is built from TRBV5-1 and TRBJ2-7; D unresolved. Near its end, the DNA agrees better with TRBJ2-1, so the J call may be wrong. This CDR3 has 13 residues. Germline CDR1 is SGHRS and CDR2 is YFSETQ. CDR3 bases: TGCGCCAGCAGCCTACGGTTAGCCGGTGAGCAGTTCTTC. It codes for CASSLRLAGEQFF.

V gene TRBV5-1 combines with J gene TRBJ2-7, with 8 positions matching TRBD2. Germline-derived CDR1 and CDR2 are SGHRS and YFSETQ. The J segment lost 0 bases and the V segment lost 2 bases, leaving 1 base of the junction unmatched. The length of the CDR3 is 14 residues. The CDR3 sequence is CASSFTSGSYEQYF. The CDR3 nucleotides read TGCGCCAGCAGCTTCACTAGCGGCTCCTACGAGCAGTACTTC.

The chain is built from TRBV6-1 and TRBJ1-1; no clear D gene. The CDR3 extends over 11 amino acids. CDR1 and CDR2 (germline): MNHNS, SASEGT. Deletions cut 6 bases from V and 6 bases from J, with 8 bases between. The CDR3 DNA follows: TGTGCCAGCAGCATTTTTGCTGAAGCTTTCTTT. Its protein product is CASSIFAEAFF.

The rearrangement joins TRBV27 to TRBJ1-5; weak D call: TRBD1 (6 bases). V lost 6 bases to trimming and J lost 1 base, with 13 bases between them. The CDR3 covers 15 residues. Germline V CDR1 and CDR2: MNHEY, SMNVEV (reference sequence). The CDR3 sequence: CASSLRGQSNQPQHF. CDR3 bases: TGTGCCAGCAGCCTTAGGGGACAAAGCAATCAGCCCCAGCATTTT.

This CDR3 is CASSPLAPQTGELFF. As DNA, the CDR3 is TGTGCCAGTAGTCCCCTCGCCCCACAGACCGGGGAGCTGTTTTTT. The V and J genes are TRBV19 and TRBJ2-2; D is ambiguous. The CDR3 has 15 amino acids. Germline assignment: CDR1 LNHDA and CDR2 SQIVND (reference sequence). The germline V and J ends were trimmed by 5 bases and 5 bases, with 15 bases remaining between them.

V is TRBV5-5 and J is TRBJ2-5, with 11 bases aligning to TRBD2. The CDR3 sequence is 15 residues long. In germline, CDR1 is SGHKS, CDR2 YYEKEE (reference sequence). V gave up 3 bases and J gave up 5 bases; unmatched junction bases: 6. In nucleotides, the CDR3 is TGTGCCAGCAGCTATTACTTAGCGGGGGGGGAGACCCAGTACTTC. This translates into CASSYYLAGGETQYF.

This chain links TRBV5-6 with TRBJ2-4; tentatively, D is TRBD1 (6 bases). V lost 4 bases and J lost 0, with 11 bases in between. The CDR3 covers 15 residues. Germline CDR1 reads SGHDT; CDR2 reads YYEEEE. The CDR3 DNA reads as TGTGCCAGCAGCCAAGGACAGATAGCCAAAAACATTCAGTACTTC. Translation gives CASSQGQIAKNIQYF.

The gene calls are TRBV27 and TRBJ2-3; D not resolved. CDR1 is MNHEY, CDR2 SMNVEV, per germline (reference sequence). The CDR3 has 13 residues. V was cut by 6 bases and J by 6 bases, with 13 bases left in between. The CDR3 DNA sequence: TGTGCCAGCAGATCAACCTGGGCCGATACGCAGTATTTT. It translates to CASRSTWADTQYF.

This chain links TRBV29-1 with TRBJ1-5; maybe TRBD1 (5 bases). V was clipped by 6 bases and J by 9 bases, with 15 bases between them. This CDR3 is 12 amino acids long. Germline CDR1 reads SQVTM; CDR2 reads ANQGSEA. CDR3 bases: TGCAGCGTCGCTTTGAGGGGAGGGCCCCAGCATTTT. This codes for CSVALRGGPQHF.

This clone came up once. The chain combines TRBV18 with TRBJ2-7; 11 bases align to TRBD2. CDR1 and CDR2 (germline): KGHSH, LQKENI. Trimming removed 2 bases from V and 3 bases from J; junction bases left unmatched: 9. The CDR3 spans 17 residues. The CDR3 DNA reads TGTGCCAGCTCACCAATCCTTCTAGCGGGAGGCTTCTACGAGCAGTACTTC. Its translation is CASSPILLAGGFYEQYF.

The chain is built from TRBV4-1 and TRBJ2-2; 9 positions agree with TRBD2. The CDR3 is made up of 16 amino acids. The ends lost 3 bases at V and 7 bases at J; junction bases unmatched: 9. Per germline, CDR1 MGHRA and CDR2 YSYEKL. The CDR3 DNA sequence: TGCGCCAGCAGCCAGAAGGCGGGGGGGCAGGTCGGGGAGCTGTTTTTT. Residues: CASSQKAGGQVGELFF.

In regard to this clone: Germline and junction disagree at one end, which may indicate a read error. The rearrangement uses TRBV6-5 and TRBJ1-1, with D possibly being TRBD1 (5 bases). The CDR3 totals 15 residues. Germline CDR1 and CDR2: MNHEY and SVGAGI. The CDR3 reads CAGSYAPGGGTEAFF. CDR3 in DNA: TGTGCCGGCAGTTATGCCCCGGGGGGTGGCACTGAAGCTTTCTTT.

V and J are TRBV29-1 and TRBJ1-2; D gene ambiguous. V lost 8 bases and J lost 5, with 18 bases in between. This CDR3 spans 13 amino acids. From germline, CDR1 is SQVTM and CDR2 ANQGSEA. The DNA of the CDR3 is TGCAGCCCCTTGCGTGCGAGCGAGTATGGCTACACCTTC. This encodes CSPLRASEYGYTF.

The chain uses TRBV4-2 and TRBJ2-2; 8 bases align to TRBD2. CDR1 LGHNA and CDR2 YNFKEQ come from the germline V gene. V lost 4 bases to trimming and J lost 1 base; unmatched junction nucleotides: 5. This CDR3 has 16 residues. As DNA, the CDR3 is TGTGCCAGCAGCCCTCCGGGGGGGGTGAACACCGGGGAGCTGTTTTTT. This translates into CASSPPGGVNTGELFF.